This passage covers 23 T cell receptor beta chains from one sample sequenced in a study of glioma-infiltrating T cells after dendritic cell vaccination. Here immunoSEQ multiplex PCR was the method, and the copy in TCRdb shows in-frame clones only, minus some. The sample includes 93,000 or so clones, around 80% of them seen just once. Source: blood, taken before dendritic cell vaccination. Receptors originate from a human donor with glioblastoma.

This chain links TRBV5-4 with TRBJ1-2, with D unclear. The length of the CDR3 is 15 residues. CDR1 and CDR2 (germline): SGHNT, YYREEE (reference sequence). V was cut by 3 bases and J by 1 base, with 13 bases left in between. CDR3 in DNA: TGTGCCAGCAGCTCCGCTTCGGGATTTAACTATGGCTACACCTTC. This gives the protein CASSSASGFNYGYTF.

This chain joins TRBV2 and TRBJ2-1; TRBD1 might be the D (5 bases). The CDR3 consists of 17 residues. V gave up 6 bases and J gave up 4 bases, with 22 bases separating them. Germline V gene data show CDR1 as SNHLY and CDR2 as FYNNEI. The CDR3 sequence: CASRTPQGNLGYNEQFF. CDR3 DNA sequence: TGTGCCAGCAGGACCCCTCAGGGCAACTTGGGGTACAATGAGCAGTTCTTC.

The CDR3 nucleotides are TGTGCCAGCAGTCCGGGAACCGAGCAGTACTTC. Its translation is CASSPGTEQYF. The chain couples TRBV28 to TRBJ2-7; tentative D call: TRBD2 (5 bases). Germline CDR1 and CDR2: MDHEN and SYDVKM. Trimming took 5 bases from V and 6 from J, leaving 8 bases between them. The CDR3 has 11 residues.

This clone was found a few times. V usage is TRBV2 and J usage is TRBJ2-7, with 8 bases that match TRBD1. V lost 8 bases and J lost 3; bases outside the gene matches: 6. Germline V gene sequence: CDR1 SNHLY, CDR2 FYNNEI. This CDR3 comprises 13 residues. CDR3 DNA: TGTGCCAGCTCCGGGACAGGATACTACGAGCAGTACTTC. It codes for CASSGTGYYEQYF.

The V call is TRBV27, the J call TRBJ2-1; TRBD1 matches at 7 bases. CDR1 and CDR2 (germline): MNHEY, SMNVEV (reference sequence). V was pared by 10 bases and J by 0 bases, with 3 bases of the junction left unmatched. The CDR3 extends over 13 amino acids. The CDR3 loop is CATRGSSYNEQFF. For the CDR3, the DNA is TGTGCCACCAGGGGGAGCTCCTACAATGAGCAGTTCTTC.

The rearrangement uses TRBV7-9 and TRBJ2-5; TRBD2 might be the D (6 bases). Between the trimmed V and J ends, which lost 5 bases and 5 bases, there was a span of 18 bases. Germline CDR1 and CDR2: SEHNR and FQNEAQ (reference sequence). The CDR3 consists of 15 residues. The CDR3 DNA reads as TGTGCCAGCAGCCCAAATCGGGGAGGTGGGGAGACCCAGTACTTC. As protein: CASSPNRGGGETQYF.

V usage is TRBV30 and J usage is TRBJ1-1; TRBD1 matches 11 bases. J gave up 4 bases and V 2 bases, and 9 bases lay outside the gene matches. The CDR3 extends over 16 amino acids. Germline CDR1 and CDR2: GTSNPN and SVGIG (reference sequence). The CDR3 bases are TGTGCCTGGAGTTCTCCCGGACAGGGGGCAAGCACTGAAGCTTTCTTT. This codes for CAWSSPGQGASTEAFF. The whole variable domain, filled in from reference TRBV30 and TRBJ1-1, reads SQTIHQWPATLVQPVGSPLSLECTVEGTSNPNLYWYRQAAGRGLQLLFYSVGIGQISSEVPQNLSASRPQDRQFILSSKKLLLSDSGFYLCAWSSPGQGASTEAFFGQGTRLTVV.

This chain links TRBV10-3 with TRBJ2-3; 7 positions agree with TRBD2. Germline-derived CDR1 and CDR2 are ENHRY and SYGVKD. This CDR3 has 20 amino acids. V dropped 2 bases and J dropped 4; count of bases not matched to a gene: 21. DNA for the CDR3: TGTGCCATCAGTGAGGGGCGGGGAGGGGCCCCCCCACTAAGTGCAGATACGCAGTATTTT. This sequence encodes CAISEGRGGAPPLSADTQYF.

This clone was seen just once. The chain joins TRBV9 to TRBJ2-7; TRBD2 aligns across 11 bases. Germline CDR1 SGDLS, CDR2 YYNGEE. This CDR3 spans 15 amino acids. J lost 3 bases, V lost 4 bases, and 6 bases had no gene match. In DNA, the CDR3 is TGTGCCAGCAGCCTCGGGACTAGCGGAAACTACGAGCAGTACTTC. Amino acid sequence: CASSLGTSGNYEQYF.

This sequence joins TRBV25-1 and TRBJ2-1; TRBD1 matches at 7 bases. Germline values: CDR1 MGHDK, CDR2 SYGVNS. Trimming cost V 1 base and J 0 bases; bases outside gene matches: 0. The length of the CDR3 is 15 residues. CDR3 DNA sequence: TGTGCCAGCAGTGAATCAGGGGGCTCCTACAATGAGCAGTTCTTC. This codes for CASSESGGSYNEQFF.

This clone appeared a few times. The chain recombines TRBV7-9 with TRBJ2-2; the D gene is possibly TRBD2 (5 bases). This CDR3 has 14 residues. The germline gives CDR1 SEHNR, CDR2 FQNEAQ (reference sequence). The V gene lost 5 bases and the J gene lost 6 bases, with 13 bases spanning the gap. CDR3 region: CASSPPGLAGELFF. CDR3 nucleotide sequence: TGTGCCAGCAGCCCTCCCGGACTGGCCGGGGAGCTGTTTTTT.

This CDR3 is CASSPTGTPYEQYF. CDR3 DNA sequence: TGTGCCAGCAGCCCCACCGGGACACCCTACGAGCAGTACTTC. The chain links TRBV6-1 to TRBJ2-7; D possibly corresponds to TRBD1 (6 bases). The CDR3 has 14 residues. Germline lookup yields CDR1 MNHNS and CDR2 SASEGT. Trimming removed 6 bases from V and 2 bases from J, with 14 bases in between.

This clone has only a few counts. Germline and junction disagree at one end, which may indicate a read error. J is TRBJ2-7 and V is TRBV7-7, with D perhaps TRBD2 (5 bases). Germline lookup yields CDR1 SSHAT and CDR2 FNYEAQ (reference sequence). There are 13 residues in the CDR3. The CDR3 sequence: CASSLGSSGEQYF. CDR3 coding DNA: TGTGCTAGCAGCTTAGGGAGTTCGGGCGAGCAGTACTTC.

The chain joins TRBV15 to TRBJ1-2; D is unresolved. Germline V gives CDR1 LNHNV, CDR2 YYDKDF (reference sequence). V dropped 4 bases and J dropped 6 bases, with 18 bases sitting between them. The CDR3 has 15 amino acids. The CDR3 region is CATSMGPAGLDGYTF. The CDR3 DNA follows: TGTGCCACCAGCATGGGCCCGGCAGGCCTTGATGGCTACACCTTC.

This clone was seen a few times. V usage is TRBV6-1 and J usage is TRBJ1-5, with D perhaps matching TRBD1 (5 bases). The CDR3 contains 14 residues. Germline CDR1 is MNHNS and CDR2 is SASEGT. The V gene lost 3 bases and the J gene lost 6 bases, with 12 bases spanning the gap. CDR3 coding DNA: TGTGCCAGCAGTGAGCAGGGTATTGGTCAGCCCCAGCATTTT. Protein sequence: CASSEQGIGQPQHF.

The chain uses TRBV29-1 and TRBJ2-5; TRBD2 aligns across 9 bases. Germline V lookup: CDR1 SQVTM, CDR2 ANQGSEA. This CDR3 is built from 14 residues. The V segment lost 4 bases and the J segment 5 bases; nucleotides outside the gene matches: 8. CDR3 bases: TGCAGCGTTGGGGGAGCGGGGGGCGGGGAGACCCAGTACTTC. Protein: CSVGGAGGGETQYF.

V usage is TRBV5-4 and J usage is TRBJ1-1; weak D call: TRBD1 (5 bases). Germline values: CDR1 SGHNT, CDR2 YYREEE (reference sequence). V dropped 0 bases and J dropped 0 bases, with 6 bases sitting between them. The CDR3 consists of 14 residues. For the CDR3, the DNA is TGTGCCAGCAGCTTGGACAGGATGAACACTGAAGCTTTCTTT. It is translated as CASSLDRMNTEAFF. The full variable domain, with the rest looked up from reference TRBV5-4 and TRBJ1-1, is ETGVTQSPTHLIKTRGQQVTLRCSSQSGHNTVSWYQQALGQGPQFIFQYYREEENGRGNFPPRFSGLQFPNYSSELNVNALELDDSALYLCASSLDRMNTEAFFGQGTRLTVV.

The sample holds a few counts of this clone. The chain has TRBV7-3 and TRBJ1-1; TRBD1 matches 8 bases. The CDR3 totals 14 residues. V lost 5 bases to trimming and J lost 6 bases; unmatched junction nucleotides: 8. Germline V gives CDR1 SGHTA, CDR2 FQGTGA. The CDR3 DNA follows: TGTGCCAGCAGCACTACAGGGGGGGGAGCTGAAGCTTTCTTT. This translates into CASSTTGGGAEAFF.

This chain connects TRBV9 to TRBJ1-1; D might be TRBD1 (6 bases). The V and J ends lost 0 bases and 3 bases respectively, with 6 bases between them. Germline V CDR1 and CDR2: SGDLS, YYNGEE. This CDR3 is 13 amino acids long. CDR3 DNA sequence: TGTGCCAGCAGCGTAGGGGGGCACACTGAAGCTTTCTTT. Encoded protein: CASSVGGHTEAFF.

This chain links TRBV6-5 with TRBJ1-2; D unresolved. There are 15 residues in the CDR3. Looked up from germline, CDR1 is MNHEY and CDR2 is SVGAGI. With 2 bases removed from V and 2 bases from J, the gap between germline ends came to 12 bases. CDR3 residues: CASSYSGSENYGYTF. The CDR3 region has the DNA TGTGCCAGCAGTTACAGCGGCAGCGAGAACTATGGCTACACCTTC.

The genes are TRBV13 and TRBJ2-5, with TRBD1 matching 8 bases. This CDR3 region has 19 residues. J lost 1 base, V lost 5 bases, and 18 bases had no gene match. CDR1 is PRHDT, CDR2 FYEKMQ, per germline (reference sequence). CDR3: CASSEGWDRQKDRQETQYF. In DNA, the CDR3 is TGTGCCAGCAGCGAAGGATGGGACAGGCAGAAAGATCGCCAAGAGACCCAGTACTTC.

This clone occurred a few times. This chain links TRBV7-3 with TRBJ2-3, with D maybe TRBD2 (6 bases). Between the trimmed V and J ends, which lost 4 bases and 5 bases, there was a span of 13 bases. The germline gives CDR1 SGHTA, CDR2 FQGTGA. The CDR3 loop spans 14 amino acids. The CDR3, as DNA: TGTGCCAGCAGCTCCGGACTACCGGGAGATACGCAGTATTTT. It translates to CASSSGLPGDTQYF.

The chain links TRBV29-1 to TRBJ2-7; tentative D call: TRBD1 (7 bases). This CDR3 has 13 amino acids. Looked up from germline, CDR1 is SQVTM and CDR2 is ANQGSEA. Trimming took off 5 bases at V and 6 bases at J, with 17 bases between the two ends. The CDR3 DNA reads TGCAGCGTTCTCGACAGGGACTTTCGCGAGCAGTACTTC. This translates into CSVLDRDFREQYF.